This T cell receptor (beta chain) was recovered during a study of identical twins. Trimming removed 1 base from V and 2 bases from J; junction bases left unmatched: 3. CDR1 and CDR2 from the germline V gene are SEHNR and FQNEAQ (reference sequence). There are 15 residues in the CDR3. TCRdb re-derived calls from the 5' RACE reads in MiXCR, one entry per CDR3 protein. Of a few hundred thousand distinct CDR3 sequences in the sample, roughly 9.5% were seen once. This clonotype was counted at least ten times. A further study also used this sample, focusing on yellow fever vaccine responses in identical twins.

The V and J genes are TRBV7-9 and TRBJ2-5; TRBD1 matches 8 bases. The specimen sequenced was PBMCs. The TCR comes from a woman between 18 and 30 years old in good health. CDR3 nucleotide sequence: TGTGCCAGCAGCTTAGGGGACAGGTCACAAGAGACCCAGTACTTC. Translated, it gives CASSLGDRSQETQYF.